Below are 30 T cell receptor beta chains sequenced from a single sample in a study of blood T cells in healthy people across ages. Using a J-beta primer mix together with a sample-barcoded 5' primer, a second PCR was run for roughly 6 to 12 cycles. TCRdb re-called the 5' RACE reads with MiXCR, one entry per CDR3 protein. The table includes about 640,000 distinct CDR3 sequences, roughly 58% detected once. Sequencing was done on a sample of blood. The receptor source for this set is a man between 60 and 75 years old in good health.

This clonotype was counted a few times. The rearrangement joins TRBV18 to TRBJ1-1, with unresolved D. The CDR3 spans 15 residues. Germline V gene data show CDR1 as KGHSH and CDR2 as LQKENI. V was shortened by 2 bases and J by 4 bases, with 14 bases between the two germline ends. The DNA of the CDR3 is TGTGCCAGCTCACCATCGGGGAATGGGCGCACTGAAGCTTTCTTT. Translation: CASSPSGNGRTEAFF.

This chain links TRBV4-2 with TRBJ1-6, with D perhaps TRBD1 (5 bases). Germline lookup yields CDR1 LGHNA and CDR2 YNFKEQ. The CDR3 is 16 amino acids. V shed 1 base and J shed 5 bases, with 12 bases lying between them. This CDR3 is CASSQAAGVNNSPLHF. CDR3 nucleotides: TGTGCCAGCAGCCAAGCGGCGGGGGTAAATAATTCACCCCTCCACTTT.

The DNA of the CDR3 is TGTGCCAGCAGCCAAGGACTAGTTCAAGAGACCCAGTACTTC. Protein sequence: CASSQGLVQETQYF. The rearrangement links TRBV14 to TRBJ2-5; maybe TRBD2 (6 bases). The CDR3 totals 14 residues. Trimming stripped 1 base from V and 2 bases from J, with 8 bases between. Looked up from germline, CDR1 is SGHDN and CDR2 is FVKESK. The variable domain in full, with the rest retrieved from reference TRBV14 and TRBJ2-5, is EAGVTQFPSHSVIEKGQTVTLRCDPISGHDNLYWYRRVMGKEIKFLLHFVKESKQDESGMPNNRFLAERTGGTYSTLKVQPAELEDSGVYFCASSQGLVQETQYFGPGTRLLVL.

The chain carries TRBV4-1 and TRBJ2-1; TRBD2 might be the D (5 bases). V gave up 2 bases and J gave up 8 bases, with 10 bases separating them. Germline-derived CDR1 and CDR2 are MGHRA and YSYEKL. This CDR3 region has 13 residues. In DNA, the CDR3 is TGCGCCAGCAGCCAACAGACTAAGGATGAGCAGTTCTTC. Its translation is CASSQQTKDEQFF.

The V call is TRBV29-1, the J call TRBJ1-1; 8 bases fit TRBD1. Germline values: CDR1 SQVTM, CDR2 ANQGSEA. After removal of 5 bases from V and 11 bases from J, the junction contained 7 bases not matched to a gene. CDR3 length: 11 residues. CDR3 amino acids: CSVTGGVGAFF. The CDR3 DNA sequence: TGCAGCGTTACAGGGGGTGTGGGCGCTTTCTTT.

J is TRBJ2-5 and V is TRBV5-5, with D possibly being TRBD2 (5 bases). This CDR3 spans 15 amino acids. The V gene lost 3 bases and the J gene lost 5 bases, with 17 bases spanning the gap. Per the germline V gene, CDR1 is SGHKS and CDR2 is YYEKEE (reference sequence). CDR3 nucleotides: TGTGCCAGCAGCTCACCCGACGGGATGGTCGAGACCCAGTACTTC. This codes for CASSSPDGMVETQYF.

This clonotype was detected a few times. CDR3 sequence reads: CATNPQGASYNEQFF. Written as DNA, the CDR3 is TGTGCCACCAACCCTCAGGGGGCCTCCTACAATGAGCAGTTCTTC. The J gene is TRBJ2-1, the V gene TRBV10-3; 8 bases match TRBD1. V was pared by 10 bases and J by 0 bases, with 8 bases of the junction left unmatched. CDR1 and CDR2 from the germline V gene are ENHRY and SYGVKD. The CDR3 consists of 15 residues.

This clonotype was recorded once. The rearrangement uses TRBV24-1 and TRBJ2-3; 12 bases are shared with TRBD2. The germline gives CDR1 KGHDR, CDR2 SFDVKD. The CDR3 contains 16 residues. After removal of 7 bases from V and 4 bases from J, the junction contained 8 bases not matched to a gene. CDR3: CATSEPGLAGPDTQYF. DNA for the CDR3: TGTGCCACCAGCGAACCTGGACTAGCGGGGCCAGATACGCAGTATTTT.

The rearrangement joins TRBV29-1 to TRBJ2-4; TRBD1 matches at 8 bases. The J segment lost 13 bases and the V segment lost 4 bases, leaving 12 bases of the junction unmatched. Germline V gene data show CDR1 as SQVTM and CDR2 as ANQGSEA. CDR3 size: 13 residues. CDR3 amino acids: CSVVIGTGPWQYF. CDR3 nucleotide sequence: TGCAGCGTTGTGATAGGGACAGGACCTTGGCAGTACTTC. Complete variable domain (other parts from reference TRBV29-1 and TRBJ2-4): SAVISQKPSRDICQRGTSLTIQCQVDSQVTMMFWYRQQPGQSLTLIATANQGSEATYESGFVIDKFPISRPNLTFSTLTVSNMSPEDSSIYLCSVVIGTGPWQYFGAGTRLSVL.

The rearrangement uses TRBV20-1 and TRBJ2-1, with 14 positions matching TRBD2. Germline loops: CDR1 DFQATT, CDR2 SNEGSKA (reference sequence). V trimming: 5 bases; J trimming: 10 bases; junction bases outside the gene matches: 10. This CDR3 is built from 15 residues. The CDR3 loop reads CSAFAGTSGGEEQFF. The CDR3 coding sequence is TGCAGTGCTTTCGCTGGGACTAGCGGGGGCGAGGAGCAGTTCTTC.

The V call is TRBV11-2, the J call TRBJ2-7; possible D gene TRBD2, 6 bases. V was pared by 0 bases and J by 4 bases, with 16 bases between. CDR1 SGHAT and CDR2 FQNNGV come from the germline V gene. The CDR3 runs 16 residues. The CDR3 here is CASSLDQGEVGYEQYF. The DNA of the CDR3 is TGTGCCAGCAGCTTAGATCAAGGGGAGGTAGGTTACGAGCAGTACTTC. Based on the CDR3 plus reference TRBV11-2 and TRBJ2-7, the full variable domain is EAGVAQSPRYKIIEKRQSVAFWCNPISGHATLYWYQQILGQGPKLLIQFQNNGVVDDSQLPKDRFSAERLKGVDSTLKIQPAKLEDSAVYLCASSLDQGEVGYEQYFGPGTRLTVT.

The count of this clonotype is one. The chain uses TRBV5-1 and TRBJ1-2, with D maybe TRBD1 (5 bases). This CDR3 is built from 15 residues. Germline CDR1 is SGHRS and CDR2 is YFSETQ. V was pared by 0 bases and J by 4 bases, with 13 bases between. The CDR3: CASSLGQGNIYGYTF. CDR3 coding DNA: TGCGCCAGCAGCTTGGGGCAGGGAAATATCTATGGCTACACCTTC.

This clonotype was counted ten times or more. V gene TRBV7-2 combines with J gene TRBJ2-3, with D possibly called TRBD1 or TRBD2 (6 bases each). CDR3 length: 14 amino acids. Germline CDR1 reads SGHTA; CDR2 reads FQGNSA. Trimming removed 2 bases at V and 9 bases at J, with 15 bases between. The CDR3 loop reads CASSLQRGDATQYF. The CDR3 DNA reads TGTGCCAGCAGCTTACAGAGGGGGGACGCCACGCAGTATTTT.

The chain uses TRBV4-1 and TRBJ1-4, with D possibly TRBD1 on 5 matching bases. Trimming took off 3 bases at V and 4 bases at J, with 15 bases between the two ends. This CDR3 has 16 amino acids. Germline assignment: CDR1 MGHRA and CDR2 YSYEKL. The CDR3 DNA reads TGCGCCAGCAGCCAGGCCGGGGGGGTCATTAATGAAAAACTGTTTTTT. It encodes CASSQAGGVINEKLFF.

This clonotype was seen a handful of times. The V call is TRBV29-1, the J call TRBJ2-5; D uncertain. Between the trimmed V and J ends, which lost 4 bases and 7 bases, there was a span of 10 bases. CDR1 is SQVTM and CDR2 is ANQGSEA in the germline V gene. The length of the CDR3 is 11 residues. The CDR3 DNA sequence: TGCAGCGTTGGGCTGGGATCGACCCAGTACTTC. This encodes CSVGLGSTQYF.

V usage is TRBV18 and J usage is TRBJ2-1; a possible D gene is TRBD2 (7 bases). Germline CDR1 and CDR2: KGHSH and LQKENI. With 4 bases removed from V and 1 base from J, the gap between germline ends came to 20 bases. This CDR3 has 18 residues. CDR3 coding DNA: TGTGCCAGCTCACAGCGGGGACGGACAGTTATTTCCTACAATGAGCAGTTCTTC. Amino acids: CASSQRGRTVISYNEQFF.

Points on this clonotype: The junction and the germline gene differ at one end; a read error may be behind it. The rearrangement links TRBV7-9 to TRBJ1-4; D is ambiguous. CDR1 is SEHNR, CDR2 FQNEAQ, per germline (reference sequence). The CDR3 extends over 15 amino acids. The CDR3 DNA is TGTGCCGGCAGCTTGTCCGGGTCCCAGTGGGAAAAACTGTTTTTT. It is translated as CAGSLSGSQWEKLFF.

This chain connects TRBV3-1 to TRBJ1-2, with TRBD1 matching over 8 bases. CDR3 length equals 13 residues. The germline gives CDR1 LGHDT, CDR2 YNNKEL (reference sequence). V was clipped by 3 bases and J by 8 bases; unmatched bases: 5. The CDR3 protein is CASSHGQGQGYTF. The CDR3 nucleotides are TGTGCCAGCAGCCATGGACAGGGCCAGGGCTACACCTTC.

This sequence joins TRBV7-9 and TRBJ2-5; D unclear. Germline-derived CDR1 and CDR2 are SEHNR and FQNEAQ (reference sequence). The CDR3 totals 14 residues. V lost 1 base and J lost 6, with 12 bases in between. CDR3 region: CASSLVGRVKTQYF. CDR3 sequence (DNA): TGTGCCAGCAGCTTAGTAGGGCGCGTAAAGACCCAGTACTTC.

This chain links TRBV10-3 with TRBJ1-2; 9 bases fit TRBD1. The CDR3 spans 15 residues. V lost 0 bases to trimming and J lost 10 bases; unmatched junction nucleotides: 9. Germline loops: CDR1 ENHRY, CDR2 SYGVKD. The CDR3 sequence is CAISESGTGIFDYTF. In nucleotides, the CDR3 is TGTGCCATCAGTGAGTCCGGGACAGGGATCTTCGACTACACCTTC.

The chain has TRBV5-1 and TRBJ2-7; D gene ambiguous. Germline CDR1 and CDR2: SGHRS and YFSETQ. V gave up 4 bases and J gave up 7 bases, with 12 bases separating them. The CDR3 consists of 12 residues. CDR3 sequence reads: CASSPDHREQYF. The CDR3 coding sequence is TGCGCCAGCAGCCCGGACCACCGGGAGCAGTACTTC.

The chain's CDR3 is CASSYRDAPYEQYF. CDR3 DNA: TGTGCCAGCAGTTACCGGGACGCACCCTACGAGCAGTACTTC. This chain joins TRBV2 and TRBJ2-7; D could derive from TRBD1 or TRBD2 (5 bases each). There are 14 residues in the CDR3. Germline CDR1 and CDR2: SNHLY and FYNNEI. Trimming left V 5 bases short and J 2 bases short, with 13 bases between.

This clonotype was counted only a few times. The V call is TRBV15, the J call TRBJ1-2; possibly TRBD1 for D (5 bases). Deletions cut 0 bases from V and 4 bases from J, with 12 bases between. This CDR3 comprises 15 residues. Germline V gives CDR1 LNHNV, CDR2 YYDKDF (reference sequence). CDR3 nucleotides: TGTGCCACCAGCAGAGAGGACCGGACATCCTATGGCTACACCTTC. Its protein is CATSREDRTSYGYTF. The variable domain in full, with the rest retrieved from reference TRBV15 and TRBJ1-2, is DAMVIQNPRYQVTQFGKPVTLSCSQTLNHNVMYWYQQKSSQAPKLLFHYYDKDFNNEADTPDNFQSRRPNTSFCFLDIRSPGLGDTAMYLCATSREDRTSYGYTFGSGTRLTVV.

This clonotype was found a few times. This chain uses TRBV12-3 or TRBV12-4 with TRBJ2-7, with D possibly TRBD1 on 5 matching bases. This CDR3 spans 15 amino acids. Trimming shortened V by 3 bases and J by 0 bases, and 12 bases separated the two germline ends. The chain's CDR3 is CASSFGQGLSYEQYF. The CDR3 DNA reads as TGTGCCAGCAGTTTTGGGCAGGGTCTCTCCTACGAGCAGTACTTC.

This chain links TRBV5-1 with TRBJ2-3; the D gene could be TRBD1 or TRBD2 (6 bases each). Trimming pared 5 bases from V and 5 bases from J, leaving 15 bases between. Per germline, CDR1 SGHRS and CDR2 YFSETQ. CDR3 length: 14 residues. The CDR3 reads CASRAEGGIDTQYF. The CDR3 region has the DNA TGCGCCAGCAGGGCGGAAGGGGGGATAGATACGCAGTATTTT.

The genes are TRBV29-1 and TRBJ2-6; 11 bases map to TRBD2. The CDR3 runs to 16 residues. Trimming removed 5 bases from V and 0 bases from J; junction bases left unmatched: 3. CDR1 is SQVTM, CDR2 ANQGSEA, per germline. The CDR3 nucleotides are TGCAGCGTTACTAGCGGGGGACTCTCTGGGGCCAACGTCCTGACTTTC. It encodes CSVTSGGLSGANVLTF.

The V gene is TRBV6-5, the J gene TRBJ2-3; D remains unclear. Trimming shortened V by 6 bases and J by 4 bases, and 20 bases separated the two germline ends. CDR1 is MNHEY, CDR2 SVGAGI, per germline. This CDR3 comprises 16 residues. Written as DNA, the CDR3 is TGTGCCAGCAGGCCGGGTGGCGGTTATCCCGCAGATACGCAGTATTTT. It yields the protein CASRPGGGYPADTQYF.

This chain links TRBV7-2 with TRBJ2-4; D possibly uses TRBD1 or TRBD2 (6 bases each). Judging by the DNA end, TRBJ2-7 fits better; the J call may be wrong. Germline CDR1 SGHTA, CDR2 FQGNSA. CDR3 length: 15 residues. CDR3 bases: TGTGCCAGCAGCTTAGTCACGGGGGCTCTTTACGAGCAGTACTTC. Its protein is CASSLVTGALYEQYF.

The V and J genes are TRBV7-9 and TRBJ2-3; tentative D call: TRBD2 (5 bases). Germline V gene sequence: CDR1 SEHNR, CDR2 FQNEAQ (reference sequence). Trimming shortened V by 4 bases and J by 4 bases, and 18 bases separated the two germline ends. The CDR3 contains 16 residues. The CDR3 coding sequence is TGTGCCAGCAGCTGGGAAGCACGCGGGTTTCCAGATACGCAGTATTTT. This encodes CASSWEARGFPDTQYF.

The V call is TRBV12-3 or TRBV12-4, the J call TRBJ2-4, with a weak D call TRBD1 (6 bases). Trimming cost V 3 bases and J 13 bases, with 16 bases left between them. The CDR3 consists of 13 residues. CDR3: CASSFTGQEAQYF. CDR3 in DNA: TGTGCCAGCAGTTTCACAGGGCAAGAGGCCCAGTACTTC.